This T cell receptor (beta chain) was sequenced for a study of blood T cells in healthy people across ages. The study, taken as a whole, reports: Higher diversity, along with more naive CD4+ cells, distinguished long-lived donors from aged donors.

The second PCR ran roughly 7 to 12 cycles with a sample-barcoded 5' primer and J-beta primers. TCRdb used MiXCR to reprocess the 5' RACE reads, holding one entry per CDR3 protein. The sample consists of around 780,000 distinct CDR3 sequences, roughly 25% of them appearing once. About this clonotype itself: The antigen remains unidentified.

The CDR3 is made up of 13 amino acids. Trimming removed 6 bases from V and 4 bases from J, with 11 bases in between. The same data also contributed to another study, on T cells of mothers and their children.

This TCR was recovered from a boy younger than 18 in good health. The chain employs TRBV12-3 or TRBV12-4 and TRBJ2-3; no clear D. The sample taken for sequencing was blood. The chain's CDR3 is CASSLDAPDTQYF. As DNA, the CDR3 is TGTGCCAGCAGCCTCGATGCCCCAGATACGCAGTATTTT.